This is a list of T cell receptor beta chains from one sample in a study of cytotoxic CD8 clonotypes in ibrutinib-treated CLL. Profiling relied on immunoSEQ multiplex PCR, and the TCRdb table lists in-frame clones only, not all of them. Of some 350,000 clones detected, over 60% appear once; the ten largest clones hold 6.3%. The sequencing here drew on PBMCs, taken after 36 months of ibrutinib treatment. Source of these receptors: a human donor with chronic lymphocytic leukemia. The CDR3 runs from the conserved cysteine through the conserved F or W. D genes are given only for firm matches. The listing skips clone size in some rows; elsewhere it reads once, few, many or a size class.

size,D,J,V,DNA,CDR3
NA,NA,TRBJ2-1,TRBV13,TGTGCCAGCAGCTTCCTCAGGGACAATGAGCAGTTCTTC,CASSFLRDNEQFF
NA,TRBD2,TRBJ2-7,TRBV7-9,TGTGCCAGCAGCTTAAACGGACTAGCGATCATCGAGCAGTACTTC,CASSLNGLAIIEQYF
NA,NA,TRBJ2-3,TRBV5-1,TGCGCCAGCACTGACGGACCCACCACAGATACGCAGTATTTT,CASTDGPTTDTQYF
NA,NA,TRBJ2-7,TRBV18,TGTGCCAGCTCACCGACGACCGGGACCCGGACGGGCTACGAGCAGTACTTC,CASSPTTGTRTGYEQYF
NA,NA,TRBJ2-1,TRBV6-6,TGTGCCAGCAGTTACTTCTCGGGTGAGCAGTTCTTC,CASSYFSGEQFF
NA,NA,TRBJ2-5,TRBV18,TGTGCCAGCTCACCAGTGACTCAGGCAGAGACCCAGTACTTC,CASSPVTQAETQYF
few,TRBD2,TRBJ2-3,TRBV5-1,TGCGCCAGCAGCCATGGACTAGCAGCGCAGTATTTT,CASSHGLAAQYF
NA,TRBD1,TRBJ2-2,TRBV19,TGTGCCAGCCGCTGGGACAGCTCGAACACCGGGGAGCTGTTTTTT,CASRWDSSNTGELFF
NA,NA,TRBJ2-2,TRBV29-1,TGCAGCGCCACGAAAGTTGGCAGCTCCCTCACTGCAGGGGAGCTGTTTTTT,CSATKVGSSLTAGELFF
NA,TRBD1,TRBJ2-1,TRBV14,TGTGCCAGCAGCCACCGACAGGGGGCGAGCAATGAGCAGTTCTTC,CASSHRQGASNEQFF
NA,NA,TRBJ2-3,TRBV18,TGTGCCAGCTCACCCGGAGGGACAGATACGCAGTATTTT,CASSPGGTDTQYF
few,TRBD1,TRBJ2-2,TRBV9,TGTGCCAGCAGCGTAAGGGACAGGGGCACCGGGGAGCTGTTTTTT,CASSVRDRGTGELFF
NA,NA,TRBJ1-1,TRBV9,TGTGCCAGCAGCCCGCGGGGGGGAACGAACACTGAAGCTTTCTTT,CASSPRGGTNTEAFF
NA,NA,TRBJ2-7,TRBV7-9,TGTGCCAGCAGCTCCCCCAGGACAGTTAGAAGCTCCTACGAGCAGTACTTC,CASSSPRTVRSSYEQYF
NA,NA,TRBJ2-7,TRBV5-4,TGTGCCAGCAGCTTGGACATGGCCTACGAGCAGTACTTC,CASSLDMAYEQYF
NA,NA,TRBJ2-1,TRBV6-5,TGTGCCAGCAGCCTCAGGGATGAGCAGTTCTTC,CASSLRDEQFF
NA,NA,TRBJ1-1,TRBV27,TGTGCCAGCAGTTTATGGGGTCCCCACACTGAAGCTTTCTTT,CASSLWGPHTEAFF
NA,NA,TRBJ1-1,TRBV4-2,TGTGCCAGCAGCCAACCAGGGACGTGGATCACTGAAGCTTTCTTT,CASSQPGTWITEAFF
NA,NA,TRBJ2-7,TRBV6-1,TGTGCCAGCAGTACCCGGACCGAGAACTACGAGCAGTACTTC,CASSTRTENYEQYF
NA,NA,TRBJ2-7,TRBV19,TGTGCCAGTAGTATAGGGATACGTGAGGGCGAGCAGTACTTC,CASSIGIREGEQYF
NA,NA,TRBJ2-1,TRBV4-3,TGCGCCAGCAGCCAAGGTTTAGCAGGTGAGCAGTTCTTC,CASSQGLAGEQFF
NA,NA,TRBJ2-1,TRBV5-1,TGCGCCAGCAGCTTGAAAGGCGGGGTGGGGATCTACAATGAGCAGTTCTTC,CASSLKGGVGIYNEQFF
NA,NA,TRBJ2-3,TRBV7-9,TGTGCCAGCAGCTTAAGCGGACAGAACACAGATACGCAGTATTTT,CASSLSGQNTDTQYF
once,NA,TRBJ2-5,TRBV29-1,TGCAGCGCTTGGACAGCTCCCTTTCAGACCCAGTACTTC,CSAWTAPFQTQYF
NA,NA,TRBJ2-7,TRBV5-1,TGCGCCAGCAGCTTCGACAGGAGCTCCTACGAGCAGTACTTC,CASSFDRSSYEQYF
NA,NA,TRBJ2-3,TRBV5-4,TGTGCCAGCAGCCCTAGAGGAAACACAGATACGCAGTATTTT,CASSPRGNTDTQYF
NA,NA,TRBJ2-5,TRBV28,TGTGCCAGCAGTTCCATAGAGTGGGGGAAAAAGACCCAGTACTTC,CASSSIEWGKKTQYF
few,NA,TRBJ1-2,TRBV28,TGTGCCAGCCTAGGGGGGGAAGGCTACACCTTC,CASLGGEGYTF
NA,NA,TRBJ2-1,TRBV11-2,TGTGCCAGCAGCTTAATTGGATCGGCTCTTGAGCAGTTCTTC,CASSLIGSALEQFF
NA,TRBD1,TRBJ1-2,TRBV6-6,TGTGCCAGCACCGGACAGGGGGTCGCGGATGGCTACACCTTC,CASTGQGVADGYTF
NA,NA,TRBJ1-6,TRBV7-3,TGTGCCAGCAGCTTAGGGCCCCCGTATTCCGCCCTCCACTTT,CASSLGPPYSALHF
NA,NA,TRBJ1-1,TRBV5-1,TGCGCCAGCAGCCTCGACCCCCGGTTGGCTGAAGCTTTCTTT,CASSLDPRLAEAFF
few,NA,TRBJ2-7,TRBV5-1,TGCGCCAGCAGCTTGGCAGGACGGAGCTCCTACGAGCAGTACTTC,CASSLAGRSSYEQYF
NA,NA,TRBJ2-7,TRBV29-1,TGCAGCGGGCATACAGGGACTGGCGAGCAGTACTTC,CSGHTGTGEQYF
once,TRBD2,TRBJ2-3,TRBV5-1,TGCGCCAGCAGCCACCAGGGACTAGCAACAGATACGCAGTATTTT,CASSHQGLATDTQYF
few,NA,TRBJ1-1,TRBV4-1,TGCGCCAGCAGCCAAGAGTACCTCCTAAACACTGAAGCTTTCTTT,CASSQEYLLNTEAFF
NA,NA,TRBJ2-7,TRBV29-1,TGCAGCGTTGAGGTCAGGGGTTTATACGAGCAGTACTTC,CSVEVRGLYEQYF
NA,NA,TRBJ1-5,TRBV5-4,TGTGCCAGCAGCTCCGGAGCCAATCAGCCCCAGCATTTT,CASSSGANQPQHF
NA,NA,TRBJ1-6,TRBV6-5,TGTGCCAGCAGTTACCACAGGGTGGGATCACCCCTCCACTTT,CASSYHRVGSPLHF
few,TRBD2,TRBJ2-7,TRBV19,TGTGCCAGTAGTATCGGGACTAGCGGGAGTGACTCCTACGAGCAGTACTTC,CASSIGTSGSDSYEQYF
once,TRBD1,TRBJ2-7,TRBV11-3,TGTGCCAGCAGCCCGGGACAGCCAAAATACGAGCAGTACTTC,CASSPGQPKYEQYF
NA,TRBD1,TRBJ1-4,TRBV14,TGTGCCAGCAGCTCCCGGGACAGGGAGGGAAAACTGTTTTTT,CASSSRDREGKLFF
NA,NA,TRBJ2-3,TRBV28,TGTGCCAGCAGTTTTTCACACACAGATACGCAGTATTTT,CASSFSHTDTQYF
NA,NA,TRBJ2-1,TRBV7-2,TGTGCCAGCAGCTTTTTCCCCGGGAATGCTTACAATGAGCAGTTCTTC,CASSFFPGNAYNEQFF
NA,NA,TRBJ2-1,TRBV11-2,TGTGCCAGCAGCTTTGGCCCGATTGAGCAGTTCTTC,CASSFGPIEQFF
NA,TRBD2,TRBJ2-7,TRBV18,TGTGCCAGCTCACCAGAAACAGGGACTAGCGTTCGCTACGAGCAGTACTTC,CASSPETGTSVRYEQYF
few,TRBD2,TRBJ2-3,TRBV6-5,TGTGCCAGCAGTTACTGGGGAGGGGAGACAGATACGCAGTATTTT,CASSYWGGETDTQYF
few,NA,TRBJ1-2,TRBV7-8,TGTGCCAGCAGCTTAGGGGACTATGGCTACACCTTC,CASSLGDYGYTF
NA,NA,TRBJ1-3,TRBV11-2,TGTGCCAGCAGCATACCGGGACGGGGAAACACCATATATTTT,CASSIPGRGNTIYF
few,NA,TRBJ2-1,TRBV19,TGTGCCAGTAGTATGGGGACGGTCAATGAGCAGTTCTTC,CASSMGTVNEQFF
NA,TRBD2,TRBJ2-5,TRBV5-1,TGCGCCAGCAGCCAATATACTAGCGGGGGGGAGACCCAGTACTTC,CASSQYTSGGETQYF
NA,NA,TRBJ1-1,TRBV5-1,TGCGCCAGCAGCTTGACTAAGGTAATGAACACTGAAGCTTTCTTT,CASSLTKVMNTEAFF
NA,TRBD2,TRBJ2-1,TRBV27,TGTGCCAGCAGTTTTCCGTCTAGCGGGAGTGATGAGCAGTTCTTC,CASSFPSSGSDEQFF
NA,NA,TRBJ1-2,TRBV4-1,TGCGCCAGCAGCCATTTTAACGCGGGCTATGGCTACACCTTC,CASSHFNAGYGYTF
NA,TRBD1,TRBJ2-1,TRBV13,TGTGCCAGCAGCTTAGGCTGGTCCCTCGACAGGGACAATGAGCAGTTCTTC,CASSLGWSLDRDNEQFF